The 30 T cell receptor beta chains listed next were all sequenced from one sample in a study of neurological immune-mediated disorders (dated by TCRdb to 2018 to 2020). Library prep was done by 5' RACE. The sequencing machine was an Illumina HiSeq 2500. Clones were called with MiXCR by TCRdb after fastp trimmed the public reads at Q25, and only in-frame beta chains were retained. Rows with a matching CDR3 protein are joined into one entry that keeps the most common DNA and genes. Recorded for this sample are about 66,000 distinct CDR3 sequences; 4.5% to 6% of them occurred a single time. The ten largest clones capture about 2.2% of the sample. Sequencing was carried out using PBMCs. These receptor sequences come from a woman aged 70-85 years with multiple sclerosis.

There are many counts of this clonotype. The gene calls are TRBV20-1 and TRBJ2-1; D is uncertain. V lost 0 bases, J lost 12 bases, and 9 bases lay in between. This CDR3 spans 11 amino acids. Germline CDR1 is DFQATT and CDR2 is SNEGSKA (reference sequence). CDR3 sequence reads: CSARDPPMQFF. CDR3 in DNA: TGCAGTGCTAGAGATCCCCCGATGCAGTTCTTC.

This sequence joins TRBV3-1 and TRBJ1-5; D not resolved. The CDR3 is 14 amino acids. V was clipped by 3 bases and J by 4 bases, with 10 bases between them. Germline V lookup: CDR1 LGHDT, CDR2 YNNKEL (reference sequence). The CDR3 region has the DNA TGTGCCAGCAGCCAGGGCTCTGGGAATCAGCCCCAGCATTTT. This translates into CASSQGSGNQPQHF.

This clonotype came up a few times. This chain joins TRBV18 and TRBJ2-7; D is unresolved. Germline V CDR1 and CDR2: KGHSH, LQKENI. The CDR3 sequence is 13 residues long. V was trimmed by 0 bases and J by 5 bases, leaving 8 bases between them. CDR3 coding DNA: TGTGCCAGCTCACCACCTTTGGGCCACGAGCAGTACTTC. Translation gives CASSPPLGHEQYF.

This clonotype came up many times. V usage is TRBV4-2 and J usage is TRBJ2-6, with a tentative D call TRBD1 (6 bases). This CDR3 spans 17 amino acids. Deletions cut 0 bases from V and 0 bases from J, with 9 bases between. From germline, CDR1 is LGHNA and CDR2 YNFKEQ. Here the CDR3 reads CASSQDRGASGANVLTF. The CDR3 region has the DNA TGTGCCAGCAGCCAAGACAGGGGAGCCTCTGGGGCCAACGTCCTGACTTTC.

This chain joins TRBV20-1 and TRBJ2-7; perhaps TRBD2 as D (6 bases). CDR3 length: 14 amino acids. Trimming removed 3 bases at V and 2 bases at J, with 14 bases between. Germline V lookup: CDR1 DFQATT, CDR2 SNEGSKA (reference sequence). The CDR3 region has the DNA TGCAGTGCTAGTGCTAGCGTTGTCACCTACGAGCAGTACTTC. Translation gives CSASASVVTYEQYF.

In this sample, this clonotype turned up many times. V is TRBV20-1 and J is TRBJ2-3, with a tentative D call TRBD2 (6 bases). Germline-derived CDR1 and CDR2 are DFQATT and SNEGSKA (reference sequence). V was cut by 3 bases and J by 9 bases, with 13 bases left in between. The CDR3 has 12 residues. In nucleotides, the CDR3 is TGCAGTGCTAGGGAGGGACTCCTCACGCAGTATTTT. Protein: CSAREGLLTQYF.

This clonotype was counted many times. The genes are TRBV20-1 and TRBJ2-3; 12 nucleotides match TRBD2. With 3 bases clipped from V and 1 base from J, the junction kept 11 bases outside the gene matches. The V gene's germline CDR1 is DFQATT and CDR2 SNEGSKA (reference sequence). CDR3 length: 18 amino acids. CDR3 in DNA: TGCAGTGCTAGGTCAGGAGGGCTAGCGGGAGGGGGCACAGATACGCAGTATTTT. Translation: CSARSGGLAGGGTDTQYF.

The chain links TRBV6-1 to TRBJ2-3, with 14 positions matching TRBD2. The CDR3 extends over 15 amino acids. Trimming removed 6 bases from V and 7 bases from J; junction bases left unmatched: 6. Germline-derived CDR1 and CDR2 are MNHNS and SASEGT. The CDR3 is CASSPGTSGSYTQYF. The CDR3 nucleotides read TGTGCCAGCAGCCCCGGGACTAGCGGGAGTTATACGCAGTATTTT.

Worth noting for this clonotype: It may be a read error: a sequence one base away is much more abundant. CDR3 amino acids: CASSQGQGAYEQYF. The CDR3 DNA follows: TGCGCCAGCAGCCAAGGACAGGGGGCCTACGAGCAGTACTTC. The V gene is TRBV5-1, the J gene TRBJ2-7; 10 bases align to TRBD1. V gave up 4 bases and J gave up 2 bases; unmatched junction bases: 3. The CDR3 extends over 14 amino acids. Germline CDR1 SGHRS, CDR2 YFSETQ.

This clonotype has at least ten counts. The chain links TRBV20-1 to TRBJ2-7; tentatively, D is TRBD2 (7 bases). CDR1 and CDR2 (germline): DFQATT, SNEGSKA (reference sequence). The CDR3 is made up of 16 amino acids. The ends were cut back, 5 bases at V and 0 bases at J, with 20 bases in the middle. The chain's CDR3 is CSAQEGGRTYSYEQYF. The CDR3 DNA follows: TGCAGTGCTCAAGAGGGGGGGAGGACTTACTCCTACGAGCAGTACTTC.

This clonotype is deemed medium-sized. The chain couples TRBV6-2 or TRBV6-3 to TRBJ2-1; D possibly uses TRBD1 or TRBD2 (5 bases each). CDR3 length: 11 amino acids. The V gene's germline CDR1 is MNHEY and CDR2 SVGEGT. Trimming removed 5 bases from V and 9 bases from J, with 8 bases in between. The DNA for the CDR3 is TGTGCCAGCAGTACTGGGGGTGAGCAGTTCTTC. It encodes CASSTGGEQFF.

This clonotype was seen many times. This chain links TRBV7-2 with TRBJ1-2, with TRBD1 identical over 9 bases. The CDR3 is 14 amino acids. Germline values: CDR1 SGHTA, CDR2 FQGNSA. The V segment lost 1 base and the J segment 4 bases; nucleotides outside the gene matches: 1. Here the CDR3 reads CASSLEGQGYGYTF. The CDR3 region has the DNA TGTGCCAGCAGCTTAGAGGGACAGGGCTATGGCTACACCTTC.

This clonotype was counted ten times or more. This CDR3 is CSARDRSRKASYNEQFF. CDR3 DNA: TGCAGTGCTAGAGATCGGAGTAGGAAAGCCTCCTACAATGAGCAGTTCTTC. V usage is TRBV20-1 and J usage is TRBJ2-1; D ambiguous. The V end lost 0 bases, the J end lost 0 bases, and 15 bases lay between the germline ends. The CDR3 loop spans 17 amino acids. The V gene's germline CDR1 is DFQATT and CDR2 SNEGSKA (reference sequence).

CDR3: CASSFFSGYYEQYF. CDR3 nucleotide sequence: TGTGCCAGCAGCTTCTTCAGCGGGTACTACGAGCAGTACTTC. The V gene is TRBV6-2 or TRBV6-3, the J gene TRBJ2-7; weak D call: TRBD2 (6 bases). Trimming cost V 6 bases and J 3 bases, with 15 bases left between them. The germline CDR1 and CDR2 sequences are MNHEY and SVGEGT. The CDR3 sequence is 14 residues long.

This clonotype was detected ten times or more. The CDR3 protein is CASAVGLAGGPDEQFF. The CDR3 DNA follows: TGCGCCAGCGCAGTAGGGCTAGCGGGAGGGCCGGATGAGCAGTTCTTC. The gene calls are TRBV5-1 and TRBJ2-1; TRBD2 matches at 12 bases. Per the germline V gene, CDR1 is SGHRS and CDR2 is YFSETQ. The CDR3 spans 16 residues. V lost 7 bases to trimming and J lost 8 bases; unmatched junction nucleotides: 13.

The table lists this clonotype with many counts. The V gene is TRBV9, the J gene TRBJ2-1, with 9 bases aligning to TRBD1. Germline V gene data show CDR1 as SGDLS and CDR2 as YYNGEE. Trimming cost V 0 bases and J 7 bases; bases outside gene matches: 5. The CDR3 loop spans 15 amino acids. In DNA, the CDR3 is TGTGCCAGCAGCGTAGGGGGACAGGGTAATAATGAGCAGTTCTTC. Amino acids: CASSVGGQGNNEQFF.

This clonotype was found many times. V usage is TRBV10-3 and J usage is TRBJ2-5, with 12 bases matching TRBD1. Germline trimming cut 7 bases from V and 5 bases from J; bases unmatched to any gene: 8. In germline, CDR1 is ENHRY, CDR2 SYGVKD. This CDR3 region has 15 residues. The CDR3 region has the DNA TGTGCCATCAACCCGGGACAGGGGGCGCGGGAGACCCAGTACTTC. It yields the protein CAINPGQGARETQYF.

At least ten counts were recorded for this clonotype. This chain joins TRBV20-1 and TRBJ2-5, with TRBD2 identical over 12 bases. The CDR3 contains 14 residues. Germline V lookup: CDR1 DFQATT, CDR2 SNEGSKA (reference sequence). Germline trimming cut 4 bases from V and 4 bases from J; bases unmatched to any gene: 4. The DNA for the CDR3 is TGCAGTGCTACGACTAGCGGGAGAGGAGAGACCCAGTACTTC. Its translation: CSATTSGRGETQYF.

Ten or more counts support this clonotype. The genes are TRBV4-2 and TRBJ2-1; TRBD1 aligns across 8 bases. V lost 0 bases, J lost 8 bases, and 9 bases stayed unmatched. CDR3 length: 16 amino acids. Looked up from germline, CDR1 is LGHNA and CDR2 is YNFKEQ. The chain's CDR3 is CASSQEGQGLVHEQFF. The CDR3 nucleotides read TGTGCCAGCAGCCAAGAAGGACAGGGTCTGGTCCATGAGCAGTTCTTC.

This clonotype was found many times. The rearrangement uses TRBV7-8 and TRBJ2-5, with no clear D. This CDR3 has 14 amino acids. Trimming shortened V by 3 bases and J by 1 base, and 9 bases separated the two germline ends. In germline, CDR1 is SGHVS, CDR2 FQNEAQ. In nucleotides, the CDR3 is TGTGCCAGCAGCTTCCCGGCGGTCCAAGAGACCCAGTACTTC. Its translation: CASSFPAVQETQYF.

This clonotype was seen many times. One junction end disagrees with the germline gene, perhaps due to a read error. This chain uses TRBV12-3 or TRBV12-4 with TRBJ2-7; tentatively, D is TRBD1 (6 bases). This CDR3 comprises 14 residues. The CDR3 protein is CASNLQGSSYEQYF. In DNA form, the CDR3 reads TGTGCCAGCAATTTACAGGGAAGCTCCTACGAGCAGTACTTC.

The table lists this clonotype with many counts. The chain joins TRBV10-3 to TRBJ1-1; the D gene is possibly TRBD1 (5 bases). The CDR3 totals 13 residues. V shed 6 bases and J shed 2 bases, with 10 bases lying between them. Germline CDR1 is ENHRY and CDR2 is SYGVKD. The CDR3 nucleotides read TGTGCCATCAGACAGGAACAAAACACTGAAGCTTTCTTT. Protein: CAIRQEQNTEAFF.

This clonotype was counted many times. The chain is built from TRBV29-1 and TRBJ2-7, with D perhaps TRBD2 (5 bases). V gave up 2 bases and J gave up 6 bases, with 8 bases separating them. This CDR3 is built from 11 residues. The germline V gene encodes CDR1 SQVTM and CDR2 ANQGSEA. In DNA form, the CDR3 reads TGCAGCGTTGAAACGGGGATCGAGCAGTACTTC. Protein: CSVETGIEQYF.

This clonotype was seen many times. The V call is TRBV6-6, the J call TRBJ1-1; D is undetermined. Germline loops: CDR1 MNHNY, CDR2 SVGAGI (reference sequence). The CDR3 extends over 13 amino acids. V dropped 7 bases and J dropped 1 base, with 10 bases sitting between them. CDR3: CASTGQANTEAFF. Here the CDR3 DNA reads TGTGCCAGCACTGGTCAGGCGAACACTGAAGCTTTCTTT.

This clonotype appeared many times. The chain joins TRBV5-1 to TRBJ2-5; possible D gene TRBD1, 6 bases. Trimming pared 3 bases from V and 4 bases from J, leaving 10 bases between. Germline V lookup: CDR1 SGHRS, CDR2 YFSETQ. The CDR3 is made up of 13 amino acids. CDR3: CASSSRGGETQYF. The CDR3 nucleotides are TGCGCCAGCAGCTCCAGGGGCGGAGAGACCCAGTACTTC.

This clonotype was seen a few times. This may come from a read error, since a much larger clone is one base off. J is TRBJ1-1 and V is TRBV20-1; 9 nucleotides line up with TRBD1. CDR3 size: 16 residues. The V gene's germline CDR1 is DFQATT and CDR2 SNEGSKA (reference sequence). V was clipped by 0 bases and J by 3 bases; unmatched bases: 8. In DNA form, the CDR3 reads TGCAGTGCTAGAGATTACGGACAGGGGACTTACACTGAAGCTTTCTTT. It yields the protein CSARDYGQGTYTEAFF.

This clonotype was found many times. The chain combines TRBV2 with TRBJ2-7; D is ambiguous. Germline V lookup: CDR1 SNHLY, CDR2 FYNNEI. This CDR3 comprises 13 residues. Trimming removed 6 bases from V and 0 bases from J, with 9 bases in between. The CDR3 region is CASRIHLSYEQYF. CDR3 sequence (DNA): TGTGCCAGCAGAATACACCTCTCCTACGAGCAGTACTTC.

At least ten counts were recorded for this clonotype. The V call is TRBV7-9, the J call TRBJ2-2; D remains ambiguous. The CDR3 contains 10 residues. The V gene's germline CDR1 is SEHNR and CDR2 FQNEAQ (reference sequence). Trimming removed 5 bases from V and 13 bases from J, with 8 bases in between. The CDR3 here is CASSPPGLFF. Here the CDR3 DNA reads TGTGCCAGCAGCCCCCCTGGGCTGTTTTTT.

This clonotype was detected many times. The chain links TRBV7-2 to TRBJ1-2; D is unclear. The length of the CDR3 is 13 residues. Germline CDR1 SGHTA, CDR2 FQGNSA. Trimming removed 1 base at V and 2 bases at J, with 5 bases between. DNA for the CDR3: TGTGCCAGCAGCTTAGGCGGGAACTATGGCTACACCTTC. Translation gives CASSLGGNYGYTF. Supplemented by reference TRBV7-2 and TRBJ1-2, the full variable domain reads GAGVSQSPSNKVTEKGKDVELRCDPISGHTALYWYRQSLGQGLEFLIYFQGNSAPDKSGLPSDRFSAERTGGSVSTLTIQRTQQEDSAVYLCASSLGGNYGYTFGSGTRLTVV.

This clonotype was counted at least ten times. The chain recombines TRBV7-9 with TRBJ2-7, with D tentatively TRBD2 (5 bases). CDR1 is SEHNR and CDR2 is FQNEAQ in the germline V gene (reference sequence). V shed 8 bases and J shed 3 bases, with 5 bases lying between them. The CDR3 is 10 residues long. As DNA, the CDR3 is TGTGCCAGCGGAGGCTACGAGCAGTACTTC. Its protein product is CASGGYEQYF.